This TCR beta chain was sequenced in a study of cytomegalovirus exposure and HLA in healthy donors. PCR employed 60 Vbeta and 13 Jbeta primers. TCRdb's copy holds only in-frame clones and misses some; the assay was immunoSEQ multiplex PCR. The profile shows approximately 40,000 clones, roughly 85% of them singletons. Regarding this clone: As yet, its antigen is unknown.

The CDR3 extends over 12 amino acids. With 1 base removed from V and 8 bases from J, the gap between germline ends came to 5 bases. The germline V gene encodes CDR1 LNHDA and CDR2 SQIVND (reference sequence). General observations from the study: There was a cluster of highly shared sequence variants that was likely a sequencing artifact.

Material for sequencing was PBMCs. The chain employs TRBV19 and TRBJ2-2; the D is unclear. The source is a woman between 40 and 50 years old in good health and CMV-seropositive. In DNA form, the CDR3 reads TGTGCCAGTAGTATAGTCCCAGGGGAGCTGTTTTTT. Translation: CASSIVPGELFF.